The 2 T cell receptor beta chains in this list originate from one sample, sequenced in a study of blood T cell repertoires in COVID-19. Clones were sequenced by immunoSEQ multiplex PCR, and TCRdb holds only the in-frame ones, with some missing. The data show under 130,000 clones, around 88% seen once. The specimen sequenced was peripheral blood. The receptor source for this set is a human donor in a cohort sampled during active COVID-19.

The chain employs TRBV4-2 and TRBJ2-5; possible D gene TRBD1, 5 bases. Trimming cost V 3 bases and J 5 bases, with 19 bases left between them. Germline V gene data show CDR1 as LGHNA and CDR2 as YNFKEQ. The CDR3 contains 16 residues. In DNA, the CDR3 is TGTGCCAGCAGCCACACGAATGGGGCCCGGCGGGAGACCCAGTACTTC. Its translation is CASSHTNGARRETQYF.

The CDR3 here is CASSLQDNEQFF. The CDR3 nucleotides read TGTGCCAGCTCACTCCAGGACAATGAGCAGTTCTTC. The chain couples TRBV18 to TRBJ2-1; D remains ambiguous. The V gene's germline CDR1 is KGHSH and CDR2 LQKENI. V lost 4 bases, J lost 5 bases, and 6 bases lay in between. The CDR3 consists of 12 residues.